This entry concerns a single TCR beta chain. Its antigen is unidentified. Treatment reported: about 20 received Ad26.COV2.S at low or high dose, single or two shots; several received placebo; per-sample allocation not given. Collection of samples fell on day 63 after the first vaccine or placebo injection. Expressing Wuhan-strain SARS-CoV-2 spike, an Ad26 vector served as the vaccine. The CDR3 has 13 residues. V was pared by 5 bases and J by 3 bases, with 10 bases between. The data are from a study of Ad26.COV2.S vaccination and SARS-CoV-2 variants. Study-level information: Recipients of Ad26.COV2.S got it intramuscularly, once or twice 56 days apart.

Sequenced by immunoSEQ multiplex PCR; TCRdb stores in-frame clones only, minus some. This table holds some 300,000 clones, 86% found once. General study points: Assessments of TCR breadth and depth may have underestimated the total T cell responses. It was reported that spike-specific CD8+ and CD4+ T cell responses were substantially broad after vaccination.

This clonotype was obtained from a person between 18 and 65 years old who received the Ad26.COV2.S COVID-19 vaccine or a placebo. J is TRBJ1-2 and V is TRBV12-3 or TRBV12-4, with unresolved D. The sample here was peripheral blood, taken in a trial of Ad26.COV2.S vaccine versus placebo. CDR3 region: CASSPAGHYGYTF. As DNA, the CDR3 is TGTGCCAGCAGTCCCGCCGGTCACTATGGCTACACCTTC.